This T cell receptor beta chain was recovered during a study of T cell repertoires in cytomegalovirus infection. Across the study: Indicated by public TCR beta signatures were CMV infection and matching HLA type. Study observations and caveats: The response measured ex vivo was dominated by TCR beta clonotypes (HLA-C-restricted and CMV-specific).

Turning to this clonotype: Its antigen is not identified.

The CDR3 length is 14 residues. Germline V lookup: CDR1 SGHDN, CDR2 FVKESK. Between the trimmed V and J ends, which lost 0 bases and 7 bases, there was a span of 10 bases. MiXCR, applied by TCRdb to the reads, yields one record per CDR3 protein. This table holds hundreds of thousands of distinct CDR3 sequences, 8% to 10% found once. V is TRBV14 and J is TRBJ2-1; no clear D gene. The sequenced sample consisted of PBMCs. The receptor comes from a human donor in good health (CMV status not recorded). Some clones in this sample may be carry-over from other donors' samples. The CDR3: CASSQETKMNEQFF. In DNA, the CDR3 is TGTGCCAGCAGCCAAGAAACCAAAATGAATGAGCAGTTCTTC.